This is a list of T cell receptor beta chains from one sample in a study of CXCR4 blockade with PD-1 therapy in pancreatic cancer. Generated by immunoSEQ multiplex PCR, the TCRdb table keeps only in-frame clones and is missing some. The data contain a few thousand clones, around 44% of them singletons. The sequenced material came from tumor tissue. The receptors were gathered from a human donor with pancreatic ductal adenocarcinoma. Both conserved end residues are part of each CDR3. The D gene is left open where the match is weak. Size is stated for part of the rows, as once, few or many counts, or as a class when the clone is expanded.

cdr3_length,j_call,d_call,clone_size,v_call,cdr3_aa,cdr3_nt
13,TRBJ2-1,TRBD2,-,TRBV29-1,CSVEAGGLDEQFF,TGCAGCGTTGAGGCGGGAGGGCTCGATGAGCAGTTCTTC
18,TRBJ2-7,TRBD2,-,TRBV19,CASSRNIGLAGDTYEQYF,TGTGCCAGTAGTAGAAACATCGGACTAGCGGGGGATACCTACGAGCAGTACTTC
14,TRBJ2-3,-,few,TRBV6-8,CASRKGQTVSAPYF,TGTGCCAGCCGAAAGGGGCAGACTGTCTCTGCGCCGTATTTT
15,TRBJ2-2,TRBD1,few,TRBV7-6,CASSLRTGNTGELFF,TGTGCCAGCAGCCTGAGGACAGGGAACACCGGGGAGCTGTTTTTT
16,TRBJ2-5,TRBD2,-,TRBV6-7,CASSEATSGVKETQYF,TGTGCCAGCAGTGAGGCGACTAGCGGGGTTAAAGAGACCCAGTACTTC
15,TRBJ1-3,-,-,TRBV18,CASSPPTGFGNTIYF,TGTGCCAGCTCACCACCCACAGGGTTTGGGAACACCATATATTTT
16,TRBJ1-5,-,-,TRBV19,CASSGVFTGNNQPQHF,TGTGCCAGTAGCGGGGTTTTTACAGGGAACAATCAGCCCCAGCATTTT
13,TRBJ2-1,-,few,TRBV14,CASSLQGRLRQFF,TGTGCCAGCAGCCTTCAAGGGCGACTAAGGCAGTTCTTC
14,TRBJ1-2,-,few,TRBV19,CASSIGTEHYGYTF,TGTGCCAGTAGTATTGGGACGGAGCACTATGGCTACACCTTC
13,TRBJ2-7,-,-,TRBV18,CASSPGQNYEQYF,TGTGCCAGCTCACCAGGGCAAAACTACGAGCAGTACTTC
14,TRBJ2-5,TRBD1,medium-sized,TRBV11-3,CASSSGTVQETQYF,TGTGCCAGCAGCTCCGGGACAGTACAAGAGACCCAGTACTTC
14,TRBJ1-1,-,few,TRBV6-8,CASKKAGVSTEAFF,TGTGCCAGCAAGAAGGCAGGGGTCAGCACTGAAGCTTTCTTT
17,TRBJ2-1,-,-,TRBV19,CASSRVTGHKGRNEQFF,TGTGCCAGTAGTAGGGTGACGGGACATAAGGGGCGAAATGAGCAGTTCTTC
12,TRBJ2-3,TRBD1,-,TRBV25-1,CASRAGTGTQYF,TGTGCCAGCAGGGCTGGGACAGGGACGCAGTATTTT
18,TRBJ2-2,TRBD2,-,TRBV15,CATNRDLPGLASAGELFF,TGTGCCACCAACAGAGATCTTCCGGGACTAGCCTCGGCCGGGGAGCTGTTTTTT